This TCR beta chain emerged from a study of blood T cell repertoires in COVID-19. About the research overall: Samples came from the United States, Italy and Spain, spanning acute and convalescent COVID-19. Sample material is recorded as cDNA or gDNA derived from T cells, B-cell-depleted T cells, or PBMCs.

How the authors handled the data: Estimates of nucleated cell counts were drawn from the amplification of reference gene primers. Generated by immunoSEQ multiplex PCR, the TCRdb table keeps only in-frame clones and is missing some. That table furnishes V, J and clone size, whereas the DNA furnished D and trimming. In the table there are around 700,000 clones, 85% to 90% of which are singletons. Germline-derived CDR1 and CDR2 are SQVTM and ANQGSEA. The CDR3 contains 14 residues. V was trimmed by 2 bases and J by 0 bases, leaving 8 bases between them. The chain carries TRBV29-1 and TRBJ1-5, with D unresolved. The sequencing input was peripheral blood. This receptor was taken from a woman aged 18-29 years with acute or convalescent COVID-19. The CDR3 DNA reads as TGCAGCGTTGAAACCGGGGTTAGCAATCAGCCCCAGCATTTT. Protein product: CSVETGVSNQPQHF.